This T cell receptor beta chain appears in the sequencing data of a study of blood T cell repertoires in COVID-19. Some clones are missing from TCRdb's copy, which holds only in-frame ones; the method was immunoSEQ multiplex PCR. The sample consists of 120,000 or so clones, roughly 87% of them appearing once. CDR1 and CDR2 (germline): MRHNA, SNTAGT. Trimming stripped 6 bases from V and 0 bases from J, with 15 bases between. The CDR3 is 17 amino acids. The chain employs TRBV6-4 and TRBJ2-6, with D possibly being TRBD2 (7 bases). The material sequenced was peripheral blood. The receptor was isolated from a woman older than 75 with acute or convalescent COVID-19. This CDR3 is CASSEGGGRSGANVLTF. Written as DNA, the CDR3 is TGTGCCAGCAGCGAGGGCGGGGGCCGCTCTGGGGCCAACGTCCTGACTTTC.